What follows describes a single T cell receptor (beta chain). The data are from a study of CD8 T cells in Susac syndrome. Sequencing of TCR beta was performed on blood CD8+ and CD4+ T cells. TEMRA cells were FACS-enriched, while CD8+ and CD4+ T cells were negatively isolated. The CDR3 totals 17 residues. Germline V lookup: CDR1 DFQATT, CDR2 SNEGSKA (reference sequence). The V end lost 0 bases, the J end lost 5 bases, and 22 bases lay between the germline ends. Reverse transcription used roughly 0.45 to 1 ug RNA and random hexamers. The CDR3 of TCR beta was amplified by immunoSEQ multiplex PCR across 54 Vbeta and 13 Jbeta. TCRdb redid the calling of the immunoSEQ multiplex PCR reads with MiXCR, one entry per CDR3 protein. The sample yields some 300,000 distinct CDR3 sequences, about 91% seen once.

This TCR derives from a human donor with multiple sclerosis. The chain joins TRBV20-1 to TRBJ2-5; D call uncertain. Specimen: CD8+ T cells from PBMCs. CDR3 sequence (DNA): TGCAGTGCTAGAGATCTCGGTAGGGCCACGATCGGGGAGACCCAGTACTTC. Residues: CSARDLGRATIGETQYF.